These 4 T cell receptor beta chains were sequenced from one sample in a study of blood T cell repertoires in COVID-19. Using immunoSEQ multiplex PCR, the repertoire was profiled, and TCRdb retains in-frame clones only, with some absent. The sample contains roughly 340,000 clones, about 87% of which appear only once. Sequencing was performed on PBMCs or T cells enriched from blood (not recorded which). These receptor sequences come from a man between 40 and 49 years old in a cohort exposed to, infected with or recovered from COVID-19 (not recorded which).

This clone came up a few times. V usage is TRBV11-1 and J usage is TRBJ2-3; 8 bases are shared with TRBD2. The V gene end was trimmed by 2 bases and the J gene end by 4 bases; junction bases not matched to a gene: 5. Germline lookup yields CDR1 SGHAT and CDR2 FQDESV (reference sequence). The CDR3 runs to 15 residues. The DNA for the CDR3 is TGTGCCAGCAGCTTAAGCGGGAGTCGCGCAGATACGCAGTATTTT. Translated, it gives CASSLSGSRADTQYF.

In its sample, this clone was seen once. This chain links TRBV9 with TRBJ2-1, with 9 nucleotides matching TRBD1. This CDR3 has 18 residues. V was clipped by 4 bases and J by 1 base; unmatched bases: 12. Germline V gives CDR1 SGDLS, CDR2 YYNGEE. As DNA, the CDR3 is TGTGCCAGCAGCAGACCTCAAACAGGGGGCGTATCCTACAATGAGCAGTTCTTC. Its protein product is CASSRPQTGGVSYNEQFF.

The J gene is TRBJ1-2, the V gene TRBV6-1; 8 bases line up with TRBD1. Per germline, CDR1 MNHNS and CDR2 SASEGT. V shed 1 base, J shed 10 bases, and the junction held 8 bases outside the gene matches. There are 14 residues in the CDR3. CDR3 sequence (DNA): TGTGCCAGCAGTGAAGTCGGCAGGGGGCGCGACTACACCTTC. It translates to CASSEVGRGRDYTF.

This chain's CDR3 is CASGLVTLQGLAEALHNEQFF. The CDR3 bases are TGTGCTAGTGGTTTGGTCACCCTCCAGGGGCTAGCGGAAGCCCTTCACAATGAGCAGTTCTTC. The J gene is TRBJ2-1, the V gene TRBV12-5, with D perhaps matching TRBD2 (7 bases). The V and J ends lost 0 bases and 5 bases respectively, with 29 bases between them. The germline gives CDR1 LGHNT, CDR2 FRNRAP. The CDR3 runs to 21 residues.